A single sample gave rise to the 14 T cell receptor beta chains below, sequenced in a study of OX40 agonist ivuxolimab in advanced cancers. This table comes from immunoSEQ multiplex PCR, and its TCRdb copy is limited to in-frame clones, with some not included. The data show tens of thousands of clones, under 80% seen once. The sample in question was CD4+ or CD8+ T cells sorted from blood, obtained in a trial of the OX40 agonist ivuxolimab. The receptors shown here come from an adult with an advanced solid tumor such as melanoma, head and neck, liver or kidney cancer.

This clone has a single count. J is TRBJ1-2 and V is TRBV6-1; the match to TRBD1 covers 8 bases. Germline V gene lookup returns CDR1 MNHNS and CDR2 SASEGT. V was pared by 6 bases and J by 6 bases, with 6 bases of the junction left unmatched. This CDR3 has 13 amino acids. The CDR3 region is CASRPDRGHGYTF. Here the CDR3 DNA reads TGTGCCAGCAGGCCTGACAGGGGCCATGGCTACACCTTC.

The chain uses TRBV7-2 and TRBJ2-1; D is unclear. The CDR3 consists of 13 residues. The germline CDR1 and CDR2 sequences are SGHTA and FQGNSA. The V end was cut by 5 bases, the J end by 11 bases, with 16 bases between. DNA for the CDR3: TGTGCCAGCAGCACCCCCCCCAGCCCTCAGCAGTTCTTC. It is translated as CASSTPPSPQQFF.

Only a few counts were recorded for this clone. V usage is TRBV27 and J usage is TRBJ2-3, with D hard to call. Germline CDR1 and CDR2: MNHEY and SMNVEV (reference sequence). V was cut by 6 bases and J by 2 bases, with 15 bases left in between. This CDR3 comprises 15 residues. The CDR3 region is CASSFDGAYTDTQYF. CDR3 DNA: TGTGCCAGCAGCTTCGACGGTGCCTACACAGATACGCAGTATTTT.

Here the CDR3 DNA reads TGTGCCAGTAGTATAAACCTTGATCGGGCGCGGGAGCAGTACTTC. It encodes CASSINLDRAREQYF. The chain has TRBV19 and TRBJ2-7, with D hard to call. CDR3 length equals 15 residues. From germline, CDR1 is LNHDA and CDR2 SQIVND (reference sequence). Trimming left V 2 bases short and J 7 bases short, with 18 bases between. The whole variable domain, remainder taken from reference TRBV19 and TRBJ2-7, is DGGITQSPKYLFRKEGQNVTLSCEQNLNHDAMYWYRQDPGQGLRLIYYSQIVNDFQKGDIAEGYSVSREKKESFPLTVTSAQKNPTAFYLCASSINLDRAREQYFGPGTRLTVT.

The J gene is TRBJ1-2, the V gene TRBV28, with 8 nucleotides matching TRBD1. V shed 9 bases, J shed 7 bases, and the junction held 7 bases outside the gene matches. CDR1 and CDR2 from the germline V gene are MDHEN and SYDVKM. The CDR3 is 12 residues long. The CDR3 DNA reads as TGTGCCAGTCGACAGGGGATGGGTGGCTACACCTTC. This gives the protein CASRQGMGGYTF.

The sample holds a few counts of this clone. The CDR3 reads CASSPPGGQRIEAFF. CDR3 in DNA: TGTGCCAGCAGCCCACCGGGGGGACAGCGAATTGAAGCTTTCTTT. The rearrangement links TRBV5-6 to TRBJ1-1; 7 nucleotides agree with TRBD1. CDR1 and CDR2 from the germline V gene are SGHDT and YYEEEE. The CDR3 covers 15 residues. J gave up 7 bases and V 4 bases, and 13 bases lay outside the gene matches.

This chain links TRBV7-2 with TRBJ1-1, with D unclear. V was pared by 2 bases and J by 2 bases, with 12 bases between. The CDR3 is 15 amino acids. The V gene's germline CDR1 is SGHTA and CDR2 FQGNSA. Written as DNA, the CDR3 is TGTGCCAGCAGCTTATTAGGTGTAGAAAACACTGAAGCTTTCTTT. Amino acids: CASSLLGVENTEAFF.

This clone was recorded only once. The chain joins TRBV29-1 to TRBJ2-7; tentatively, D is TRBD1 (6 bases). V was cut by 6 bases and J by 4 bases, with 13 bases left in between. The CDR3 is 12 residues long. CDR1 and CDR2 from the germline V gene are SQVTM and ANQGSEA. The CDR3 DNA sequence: TGCAGCGTCTCGACAGGAAGATACGAGCAGTACTTC. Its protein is CSVSTGRYEQYF.

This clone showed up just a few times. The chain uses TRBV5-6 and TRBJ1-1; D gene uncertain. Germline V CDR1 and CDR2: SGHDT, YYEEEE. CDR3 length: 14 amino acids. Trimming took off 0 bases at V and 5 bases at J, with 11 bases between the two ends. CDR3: CASSLVGGETEAFF. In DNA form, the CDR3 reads TGTGCCAGCAGCTTGGTGGGCGGAGAAACTGAAGCTTTCTTT.

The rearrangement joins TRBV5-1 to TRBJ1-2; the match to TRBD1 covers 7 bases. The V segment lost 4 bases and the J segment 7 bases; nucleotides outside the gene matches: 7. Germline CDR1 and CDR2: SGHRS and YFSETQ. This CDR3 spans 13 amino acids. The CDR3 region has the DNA TGCGCCAGCAGCGTATCCCCAGGGGGTGGCTACACCTTC. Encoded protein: CASSVSPGGGYTF.

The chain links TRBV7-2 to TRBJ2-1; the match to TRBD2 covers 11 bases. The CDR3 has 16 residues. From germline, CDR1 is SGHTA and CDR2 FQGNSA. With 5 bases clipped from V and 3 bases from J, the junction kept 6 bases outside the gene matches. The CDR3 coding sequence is TGTGCCAGCAGCCTACAAGGGACTAGCGGCTACAATGAGCAGTTCTTC. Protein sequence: CASSLQGTSGYNEQFF.

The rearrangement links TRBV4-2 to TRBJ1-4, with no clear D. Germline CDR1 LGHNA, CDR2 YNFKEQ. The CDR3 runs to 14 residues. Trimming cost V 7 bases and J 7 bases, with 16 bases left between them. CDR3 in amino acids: CASTLPGVAEKLFF. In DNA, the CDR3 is TGTGCCAGCACCCTCCCCGGGGTTGCTGAAAAACTGTTTTTT.

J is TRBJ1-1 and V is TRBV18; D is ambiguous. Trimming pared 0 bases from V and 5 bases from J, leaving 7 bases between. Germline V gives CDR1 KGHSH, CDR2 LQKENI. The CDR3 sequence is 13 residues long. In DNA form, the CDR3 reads TGTGCCAGCTCACCACCGGCAGGTACTGAAGCTTTCTTT. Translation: CASSPPAGTEAFF.

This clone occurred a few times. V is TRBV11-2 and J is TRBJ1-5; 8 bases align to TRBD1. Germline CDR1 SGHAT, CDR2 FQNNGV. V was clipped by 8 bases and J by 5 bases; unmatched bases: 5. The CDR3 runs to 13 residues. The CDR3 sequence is CASGDRGYQPQHF. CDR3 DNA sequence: TGTGCCAGCGGCGACAGGGGATATCAGCCCCAGCATTTT.